This is a list of T cell receptor beta chains from one sample in a study of blood T cell repertoires in COVID-19. Data came from immunoSEQ multiplex PCR; TCRdb stores just in-frame clones and leaves some out. The table includes around 280,000 clones, 86% detected once. Sequencing used peripheral blood. These receptors were collected from a woman in her twenties or thirties who had recovered from COVID-19. The CDR3 runs from the conserved cysteine through the conserved F or W. D genes are given only for firm matches. Size tells how often a clone was seen (once, few, many) or the class of an expanded clone, and some rows leave it out.

-	TRBJ1-1	-	TRBV11-2	TGTGCCAGCAGCCCCGGAGTATCGCTTATCATGAACACTGAAGCTTTCTTT	CASSPGVSLIMNTEAFF
-	TRBJ1-5	-	TRBV30	TGTGCCTGGAGTGAAGGGACTAATCAGCCCCAGCATTTT	CAWSEGTNQPQHF
-	TRBJ1-2	-	TRBV5-1	TGCGCCAGCAGCTTCGACAGGACCTATGGCTACACCTTC	CASSFDRTYGYTF
TRBD1	TRBJ2-1	-	TRBV28	TGTGCCAGCTACTCCGGGACAGGCTCCTACAATGAGCAGTTCTTC	CASYSGTGSYNEQFF
-	TRBJ1-2	-	TRBV30	TGTGCCTGGAGTGCGGGGAGGGGGGATGGCTACACCTTC	CAWSAGRGDGYTF
-	TRBJ2-3	few	TRBV6-5	TGTGCCAGCAGTATACTAGGGTCCCATACGCAGTATTTT	CASSILGSHTQYF
TRBD1	TRBJ1-6	few	TRBV6-6	TGTGCCAGCACTATTTTTACAGGGGGCAGATCACCCCTCCACTTT	CASTIFTGGRSPLHF
TRBD1	TRBJ1-1	few	TRBV28	TGTGCCAGCGCTCTAAGACAGGGGGGGTCTGAAGCTTTCTTT	CASALRQGGSEAFF
-	TRBJ2-1	-	TRBV7-2	TGTGCCAGCAGCTTAGGCCAGAGGTATGAGCAGTTCTTC	CASSLGQRYEQFF
-	TRBJ2-7	once	TRBV30	TGTGCCTGGTCGCCGCCAGGGGCGATCTACGAGCAGTACTTC	CAWSPPGAIYEQYF
-	TRBJ1-5	few	TRBV7-8	TGTGCCAGCAGCCGAGACAGCCCCAATCAGCCCCAGCATTTT	CASSRDSPNQPQHF
-	TRBJ1-5	-	TRBV28	TGTGCCAGCAGTTTTCCCGGACAGCGCAATCAGCCCCAGCATTTT	CASSFPGQRNQPQHF
-	TRBJ1-2	-	TRBV5-4	TGTGCCAGCAGCCCCAGAGGCTATGGCTACACCTTC	CASSPRGYGYTF
-	TRBJ2-5	-	TRBV10-3	TGTGCCATCAGTGAGTCTACAGGGGAGACCCAGTACTTC	CAISESTGETQYF
-	TRBJ2-7	once	TRBV27	TGTGCCAGCAGTTTATCGCAGGGTTGGGCCGAGCAGTACTTC	CASSLSQGWAEQYF
-	TRBJ2-2	once	TRBV12-3/TRBV12-4	TGTGCCAGCAGTTTAAGCGGAATCCGGGAGCTGTTTTTT	CASSLSGIRELFF
-	TRBJ1-2	-	TRBV7-5	TGTGCCAGAAGCTTAAATACAATCTATGGCTACACCTTC	CARSLNTIYGYTF
TRBD2	TRBJ2-5	-	TRBV28	TGTGCCAGCAGCTTCACTTCTGAGCGGGGGCAAGAGACCCAGTACTTC	CASSFTSERGQETQYF
-	TRBJ2-2	-	TRBV7-2	TGTGCCAGCTGTGAGGACTACACCGGGGAGCTGTTTTTT	CASCEDYTGELFF
-	TRBJ1-6	-	TRBV6-5	TGTGCCAGCAGGAGGGCAGACAATAATTCACCCCTCCACTTT	CASRRADNNSPLHF
-	TRBJ1-5	-	TRBV19	TGTGCCAGTAGTATAGTGGCCGGCAATCAGCCCCAGCATTTT	CASSIVAGNQPQHF
-	TRBJ2-7	few	TRBV9	TGTGCCAGCAGCCGTACAGCCCTCGCCGAGCAGTACTTC	CASSRTALAEQYF
TRBD1	TRBJ1-5	-	TRBV7-2	TGTGCCAGCATCCGACAAAGTTGGGACAGACCCTATAGCAATCAGCCCCAGCATTTT	CASIRQSWDRPYSNQPQHF
TRBD1	TRBJ1-1	-	TRBV7-9	TGTGCCAGCAGCGACAGGGTCGGCACTGAAGCTTTCTTT	CASSDRVGTEAFF
TRBD2	TRBJ2-3	-	TRBV24-1	TGTGCCACCAGTGAGTCGACTAGCGGGGGCGGAGTGGCAGATACGCAGTATTTT	CATSESTSGGGVADTQYF
-	TRBJ2-1	-	TRBV19	TGTGCCAGTAGCCAGAGGGAGGCCAATGAGCAGTTCTTC	CASSQREANEQFF
-	TRBJ2-3	-	TRBV15	TGTGCCACCAGCAGAGCGAGGTTGGGCACAGATACGCAGTATTTT	CATSRARLGTDTQYF
TRBD1	TRBJ2-3	-	TRBV19	TGTGCCAGTAGTGCACAACAGGGGGCGGGGGATACGCAGTATTTT	CASSAQQGAGDTQYF
TRBD1	TRBJ2-7	-	TRBV2	TGTGCCAGCAACCTGGGACAGGGGATGTACGAGCAGTACTTC	CASNLGQGMYEQYF
TRBD1	TRBJ1-5	-	TRBV5-6	TGTGCCAGCAGCTTGACCGGGGAAGACAGGGGGAATCAGCCCCAGCATTTT	CASSLTGEDRGNQPQHF
TRBD2	TRBJ2-4	-	TRBV4-1	TGCGCCAGCAGCCAGGGACTAGCGGGGGGACTAGCCAAAAACATTCAGTACTTC	CASSQGLAGGLAKNIQYF
-	TRBJ2-7	-	TRBV7-2	TGTGCCAGCAGACCTATGGATGGGAGAGCCTACGAGCAGTACTTC	CASRPMDGRAYEQYF
TRBD2	TRBJ2-1	-	TRBV7-7	TGTGCTAGCAGCCATATACTAGCGGGGGGGGCCTTTAATGAGCAGTTCTTC	CASSHILAGGAFNEQFF
TRBD2	TRBJ2-5	few	TRBV4-2	TGTGCCAGCAGCCAAGATGTTAGCGGGGGGGCGGAGACCCAGTACTTC	CASSQDVSGGAETQYF
-	TRBJ1-1	few	TRBV2	TGTGCCAGCAGTGGGACCGAGGGAGGGAACACTGAAGCTTTCTTT	CASSGTEGGNTEAFF